These 19 T cell receptor beta chains came from one sample sequenced in a study of blood T cell repertoires in COVID-19. Some clones are missing from TCRdb's copy, which holds only in-frame ones; the method was immunoSEQ multiplex PCR. The sample includes about 140,000 clones, about 87% of them seen just once. Sequenced: PBMCs or T cells enriched from blood (not recorded which). The receptor set was obtained from a man in his sixties who had recovered from COVID-19.

The J gene is TRBJ2-7, the V gene TRBV7-9; 8 nucleotides agree with TRBD1. The CDR3 totals 14 residues. CDR1 and CDR2 (germline): SEHNR, FQNEAQ (reference sequence). V dropped 5 bases and J dropped 3; count of bases not matched to a gene: 6. The CDR3 loop reads CASSPLGQDYEQYF. The CDR3 nucleotides read TGTGCCAGCAGCCCACTGGGACAGGACTACGAGCAGTACTTC.

The chain carries TRBV5-1 and TRBJ1-6, with D perhaps matching TRBD1 (5 bases). Looked up from germline, CDR1 is SGHRS and CDR2 is YFSETQ. The CDR3 has 17 residues. Deletions cut 4 bases from V and 6 bases from J, with 20 bases between. The CDR3 nucleotides read TGCGCCAGCAGCCCCGGGCGGGGGGGGGAAAGTAATTCACCCCTCCACTTT. Translating it yields CASSPGRGGESNSPLHF.

The chain combines TRBV27 with TRBJ1-1; the D is unclear. Germline CDR1 is MNHEY and CDR2 is SMNVEV (reference sequence). The CDR3 has 13 amino acids. Between the trimmed V and J ends, which lost 7 bases and 3 bases, there was a span of 12 bases. The CDR3 sequence: CASKVRRDTEAFF. As DNA, the CDR3 is TGTGCCAGCAAGGTACGGCGGGACACTGAAGCTTTCTTT.

The V call is TRBV10-3, the J call TRBJ2-3; TRBD2 matches 8 bases. V gave up 6 bases and J gave up 3 bases; unmatched junction bases: 8. Germline V gives CDR1 ENHRY, CDR2 SYGVKD. The CDR3 spans 15 residues. DNA for the CDR3: TGTGCCATCAGGGAGGTGCTAGCGGGTACAGATACGCAGTATTTT. This encodes CAIREVLAGTDTQYF.

This clone was recorded once. The rearrangement links TRBV4-1 to TRBJ2-1; D is ambiguous. V shed 1 base and J shed 13 bases, with 8 bases lying between them. From germline, CDR1 is MGHRA and CDR2 YSYEKL. There are 11 residues in the CDR3. In DNA, the CDR3 is TGCGCCAGCAGCCAAGCGCAGCGCCAGTTCTTC. Protein sequence: CASSQAQRQFF.

In regard to this clone: This sample includes further DNA sequences coding for the same CDR3. The chain is built from TRBV5-1 and TRBJ1-6; D may be TRBD1 (6 bases). From germline, CDR1 is SGHRS and CDR2 YFSETQ. Trimming stripped 0 bases from V and 7 bases from J, with 11 bases between. The CDR3 contains 15 residues. DNA for the CDR3: TGCGCCAGCAGCTTGGGGCAGGGGACAAATTCACCCCTCCACTTT. Translated: CASSLGQGTNSPLHF.

V and J are TRBV6-1 and TRBJ1-1, with a possible D match to TRBD1 (5 bases). The V and J ends lost 3 bases and 1 base respectively, with 9 bases between them. From germline, CDR1 is MNHNS and CDR2 SASEGT. This CDR3 region has 14 residues. The CDR3 loop reads CASSDRVGNTEAFF. CDR3 nucleotide sequence: TGTGCCAGCAGTGACAGGGTTGGGAACACTGAAGCTTTCTTT.

The chain is built from TRBV19 and TRBJ1-1; 9 bases agree with TRBD1. Germline-derived CDR1 and CDR2 are LNHDA and SQIVND (reference sequence). The ends lost 8 bases at V and 4 bases at J; junction bases unmatched: 2. The CDR3 is made up of 12 amino acids. The CDR3 DNA follows: TGTGCCAGTCAGACAGGGGGCACTGAAGCTTTCTTT. Its translation is CASQTGGTEAFF. Combining the CDR3 with reference TRBV19 and TRBJ1-1 gives the whole variable domain DGGITQSPKYLFRKEGQNVTLSCEQNLNHDAMYWYRQDPGQGLRLIYYSQIVNDFQKGDIAEGYSVSREKKESFPLTVTSAQKNPTAFYLCASQTGGTEAFFGQGTRLTVV.

This clone was picked up a small number of times. This chain links TRBV27 with TRBJ1-5, with D hard to call. The CDR3 is 14 amino acids. With 3 bases removed from V and 9 bases from J, the gap between germline ends came to 15 bases. Germline assignment: CDR1 MNHEY and CDR2 SMNVEV (reference sequence). This CDR3 reads CASSFRQSLAPQHF. The CDR3 region has the DNA TGTGCCAGCAGTTTCCGTCAATCATTGGCGCCCCAGCATTTT.

The rearrangement joins TRBV18 to TRBJ2-1, with D perhaps TRBD1 (5 bases). In germline, CDR1 is KGHSH, CDR2 LQKENI. The CDR3 totals 13 residues. The V and J ends lost 4 bases and 3 bases respectively, with 7 bases between them. CDR3: CASSRDSYNEQFF. CDR3 coding DNA: TGTGCCAGCTCACGAGACAGCTACAATGAGCAGTTCTTC.

This chain uses TRBV6-5 with TRBJ1-5; D call uncertain. The CDR3 consists of 14 residues. Trimming took off 10 bases at V and 2 bases at J, with 15 bases between the two ends. In germline, CDR1 is MNHEY, CDR2 SVGAGI. This CDR3 is CAITPGLGNQPQHF. CDR3 nucleotide sequence: TGTGCCATCACCCCCGGACTCGGCAATCAGCCCCAGCATTTT.

The chain carries TRBV28 and TRBJ2-7, with D perhaps matching TRBD1 (6 bases). Trimming removed 5 bases at V and 5 bases at J, with 22 bases between. In germline, CDR1 is MDHEN, CDR2 SYDVKM. The CDR3 loop spans 16 amino acids. CDR3 amino acids: CASSLSGHPVRDEQYF. The CDR3 nucleotides are TGTGCCAGCAGTCTGTCGGGACATCCCGTGCGGGACGAGCAGTACTTC.

The rearrangement uses TRBV6-5 and TRBJ2-3; 7 bases map to TRBD2. CDR1 and CDR2 (germline): MNHEY, SVGAGI. CDR3 size: 14 residues. V lost 8 bases to trimming and J lost 8 bases; unmatched junction nucleotides: 13. The CDR3 protein is CASGPSGTPGTQYF. CDR3 DNA: TGTGCCAGCGGTCCAAGCGGGACCCCCGGTACGCAGTATTTT.

The chain is built from TRBV19 and TRBJ1-4, with 7 bases matching TRBD1. The germline V gene has CDR1 LNHDA and CDR2 SQIVND (reference sequence). This CDR3 region has 14 residues. With 5 bases clipped from V and 2 bases from J, the junction kept 2 bases outside the gene matches. CDR3 DNA sequence: TGTGCCAGTAGTTCGACAGGGACTAATGAAAAACTGTTTTTT. It yields the protein CASSSTGTNEKLFF.

The chain couples TRBV28 to TRBJ2-2; TRBD2 agrees at 14 bases. Trimming cost V 7 bases and J 6 bases; bases outside gene matches: 7. The germline gives CDR1 MDHEN, CDR2 SYDVKM. The CDR3 covers 16 residues. The CDR3, as DNA: TGTGCCAGCAAGACTAGCGGGAGGGGACGACCCGGGGAGCTGTTTTTT. It codes for CASKTSGRGRPGELFF. The whole variable domain, remainder taken from reference TRBV28 and TRBJ2-2, is DVKVTQSSRYLVKRTGEKVFLECVQDMDHENMFWYRQDPGLGLRLIYFSYDVKMKEKGDIPEGYSVSREKKERFSLILESASTNQTSMYLCASKTSGRGRPGELFFGEGSRLTVL.

This sequence joins TRBV7-3 and TRBJ2-3; D might be TRBD2 (5 bases). The length of the CDR3 is 13 residues. V was cut by 6 bases and J by 5 bases, with 12 bases left in between. Germline V lookup: CDR1 SGHTA, CDR2 FQGTGA. This CDR3 reads CASSPSRLDTQYF. DNA of the CDR3: TGTGCCAGCAGTCCTAGCAGGTTAGATACGCAGTATTTT.

The chain employs TRBV25-1 and TRBJ2-5, with a weak D call TRBD2 (5 bases). This CDR3 spans 16 amino acids. V was shortened by 3 bases and J by 5 bases, with 19 bases between the two germline ends. Germline CDR1 is MGHDK and CDR2 is SYGVNS. The CDR3 protein is CASSDSRGDRSETQYF. The DNA of the CDR3 is TGTGCCAGCAGTGATTCCCGGGGAGATAGGTCTGAGACCCAGTACTTC.

CDR3 in amino acids: CASSPDRGTYEQYF. CDR3 sequence (DNA): TGTGCCAGCAGCCCCGACAGGGGGACCTACGAGCAGTACTTC. V is TRBV7-8 and J is TRBJ2-7; 9 bases match TRBD1. The CDR3 length is 14 residues. CDR1 and CDR2 from the germline V gene are SGHVS and FQNEAQ. Trimming at V came to 5 bases and at J to 2 bases, leaving 4 bases not matched to a gene. The full variable domain, its missing parts supplied by reference TRBV7-8 and TRBJ2-7, is GAGVSQSPRYKVAKRGQDVALRCDPISGHVSLFWYQQALGQGPEFLTYFQNEAQLDKSGLPSDRFFAERPEGSVSTLKIQRTQQEDSAVYLCASSPDRGTYEQYFGPGTRLTVT.

This rearrangement joins TRBV18 to TRBJ2-5; D gene unclear. Deletions cut 4 bases from V and 2 bases from J, with 8 bases between. The CDR3 has 13 amino acids. Germline V gene sequence: CDR1 KGHSH, CDR2 LQKENI. CDR3 DNA sequence: TGTGCCAGCTCACGGGCCGGTCAAGAGACCCAGTACTTC. Protein sequence: CASSRAGQETQYF.